This T cell receptor beta chain is from a study of cytomegalovirus exposure and HLA in healthy donors. Study information: Unique TCRs from HLA-typed donors, 85 million to 100 million of them, were held in an early data release. Study-wide findings and caveats: Earlier results showed most TCR beta V segments being productive about 90% or about 30% of the time. Researchers catalogued 150 or so TCR beta chains as cytomegalovirus-associated. The Asian-associated ancestry cluster reportedly had fewer N-insertions than the approximately 700-donor mean in a later analysis.

Amplification used 60 Vbeta primers and 13 Jbeta primers. The table came from immunoSEQ multiplex PCR; TCRdb's copy has only in-frame clones and leaves some out. The repertoire consists of some 110,000 clones, with under 85% occurring once and the leading ten covering 2.1%. The germline gives CDR1 SGHVS, CDR2 FNYEAQ. This CDR3 is 17 amino acids long. Deletions cut 5 bases from V and 5 bases from J, with 24 bases between. In regard to this clone: Antigen: not known.

Sequencing was done on a sample of PBMCs. The chain joins TRBV7-6 to TRBJ2-5; a weak D match, TRBD1 (6 bases). This clonotype was sampled from a young man in good health and CMV-seronegative. CDR3 in amino acids: CASSDGKNRAPGETQYF. For the CDR3, the DNA is TGTGCCAGCAGCGACGGAAAAAACAGGGCCCCGGGGGAGACCCAGTACTTC. The variable domain in full, completed from reference TRBV7-6 and TRBJ2-5, reads GAGVSQSPRYKVTKRGQDVALRCDPISGHVSLYWYRQALGQGPEFLTYFNYEAQQDKSGLPNDRFSAERPEGSISTLTIQRTEQRDSAMYRCASSDGKNRAPGETQYFGPGTRLLVL.